This TCR beta chain was documented in a study of beta chain features in type 1 diabetes. All of the isolated RNA was reverse transcribed, so expressed TCRB transcripts were sequenced. The method was immunoSEQ multiplex PCR; TCRdb's version includes in-frame clones alone and lacks a portion of them. The sample carries roughly 300,000 clones, about a tenth recorded once. This clone was detected only a few times. What it recognizes is unknown. Whole-study findings and limits: Shortening of TCRB CDR3s, moderate but significant, appeared in all four CD4+ subsets of Type 1 diabetes patients.

This CDR3 region has 14 residues. CDR1 is WNHNN, CDR2 SYGVQD, per germline (reference sequence). Deletions cut 0 bases from V and 0 bases from J, with 3 bases between. This chain joins TRBV10-1 and TRBJ1-3; D is uncertain. The sequence came from a young man with type 1 diabetes. The sample was central memory CD4+ T cells from blood. As DNA, the CDR3 is TGCGCCAGCAGTGAGTCGGGCTCTGGAAACACCATATATTTT. This codes for CASSESGSGNTIYF.